This record covers a single T cell receptor beta chain. What it binds is unknown. The entry originates in a study of CD8+CD57+ T cells in acquired aplastic anemia. Study at large: Sorted CD4+ and CD8+ cells gave a mean 3.2 ug DNA, range roughly 0.18 to 30 ug.

Germline CDR1 reads SEHNR; CDR2 reads FQNEAQ (reference sequence). The V gene end was trimmed by 6 bases and the J gene end by 4 bases; junction bases not matched to a gene: 10. This CDR3 comprises 16 residues. Previously, flow cytometry had revealed CD8+CD57+ cell expansion in the patients chosen for sequencing. Prior therapy had not been administered to any patient at the time of blood sampling. Findings and limits, study-wide: Twenty-nine shared CD8+ CDR3s appeared highly expressed within patients' immunodominant clones.

Genomic DNA, the template, was used for profiling of the TCR beta VDJ and CDR3. TCRdb fed the reads into MiXCR, producing one record per CDR3 protein. The sample includes around 200,000 distinct CDR3 sequences, roughly 60% of them seen just once. The sequence derives from a human donor with aplastic anemia. The chain carries TRBV7-9 and TRBJ2-1; 9 nucleotides line up with TRBD2. Sequencing was carried out using sorted CD4+, CD8+, or CD8+CD57+ T cells (not recorded which) from PBMCs. CDR3: CASSYSGGGGYNEQFF. CDR3 DNA sequence: TGTGCCAGCAGTTACAGCGGCGGGGGGGGATACAATGAGCAGTTCTTC.